The source of this T cell receptor beta chain is a study of blood T cell repertoires in COVID-19 (dated by TCRdb to 2020 to 2022). With respect to the entire study: Samples covering the acute and convalescent phases of COVID-19 were provided by collaborators in the United States, Italy and Spain. The material from the prospective study consisted of cDNA or gDNA derived from T cells, B-cell-depleted T cells, or PBMCs. Subjects who had been exposed to COVID-19, were actively infected with it, or had recovered from it provided the deeply sampled blood TCRbeta repertoires that made up the dataset. The repertoires were released in a freely available public database meant as a resource for research on the immune response to SARS-CoV-2. The samples were drawn from two sources: the first 160 participants of the ongoing ImmuneRACE study, and 950 to 1,500 subjects contributed by 6 global collaborators. A de-identified subject ID, COVID-19 status, age in years and sex were almost always included in the sample metadata. Where HLA class I and class II types were available, the types were taken from metadata supplied by the sample provider, not from assay-based typing. Beyond this particular receptor, the publication reports: Clinical and demographic metadata were provided uncurated, with the amount varying by source and participant.

TCRbeta CDR3 regions were amplified from genomic DNA by means of the immunoSEQ Assay, a bias-controlled multiplex PCR. Turning to the authors' computational methods: Within the assay, amplification of reference gene primers was used to estimate how many nucleated cells each sample contained. To quantify the absolute abundance of each unique TCRbeta CDR3 rearrangement, sequence reads were collapsed and filtered. For each sample, productive Simpson clonality was calculated as the square root of Simpson's diversity index over productive rearrangements. In its TCRdb copy, this immuneACCESS table keeps in-frame sequences only and misses some clones. Where compared with another copy, unresolved V genes explain less than half of these, and the others have no known cause. V and J calls and clone size are copied from that table; D and trimming were computed from the DNA. This sample is represented by roughly 320,000 clones; about 82% of them were singletons. Just over 7% of the sample is held by the ten biggest clonotypes.

V is trimmed back by 6 bases and J by 2 bases, and the junction contains 5 bases that no gene match accounts for. The CDR3 holds 14 amino acids from the cysteine to the phenylalanine. The DNA shown is the 42-base CDR3, in frame from base 1. The germline V gene encodes CDR1 MNHEY and CDR2 SVGAGI. As to this clone: Its cognate antigen has yet to be identified. The input lacks base qualities; no much larger clone sits a single base away.

Each collaborating institution followed its own protocols to collect whole blood in K2EDTA tubes. For TCRbeta analysis, collaborators shipped samples in one of three forms: frozen whole blood, isolated PBMCs, or DNA extracted from either of those sample types. This receptor was obtained from a human donor in a cohort sampled during active COVID-19. The chain couples TRBV6-5 to TRBJ2-7, and TRBD1 matches 9 of the central bases. Sample: peripheral blood. The CDR3 region: CASSRDRDAYEQYF. The sequence in DNA is TGTGCCAGCAGCCGGGACAGGGACGCCTACGAGCAGTACTTC.